Shown below are 8 T cell receptor beta chains from a single sample sequenced in a study of T cell changes during pregnancy in multiple sclerosis (dated by TCRdb to between 2018 and 2021). The library came from the immunoSEQ multiplex PCR assay. Not all clones reach the TCRdb copy of this immuneACCESS table, which keeps in-frame sequences only. Checked studies attribute under half of the gap to unresolved V genes and leave the rest unexplained. This sample lists over 50,000 clones; approximately 88% were detected once. The ten most abundant clones make up approximately 1.8% of the sample. This specimen was peripheral blood, taken in the first trimester of pregnancy. The receptors stem from a female donor with multiple sclerosis, enrolled in a pregnancy study.

The chain carries TRBV18 and TRBJ1-2, with D possibly TRBD1 on 6 matching bases. This CDR3 has 14 residues. Trimming removed 6 bases from V and 7 bases from J, with 18 bases in between. CDR1 and CDR2 from the germline V gene are KGHSH and LQKENI. The CDR3 here is CASSPGGGQVGYTF. The DNA for the CDR3 is TGTGCCAGCTCGCCGGGCGGGGGGCAGGTTGGCTACACCTTC.

The CDR3 protein is CASSRQGFSYEQYF. The CDR3 DNA follows: TGTGCCAGCAGTCGGCAGGGATTCTCCTACGAGCAGTACTTC. The rearrangement links TRBV28 to TRBJ2-7, with D possibly matching TRBD1 (5 bases). CDR3 length: 14 residues. The V gene lost 5 bases and the J gene lost 0 bases, with 11 bases spanning the gap. Germline V gives CDR1 MDHEN, CDR2 SYDVKM.

J is TRBJ2-5 and V is TRBV28, with TRBD1 matching 9 bases. V shed 2 bases, J shed 4 bases, and the junction held 5 bases outside the gene matches. Germline V gene lookup returns CDR1 MDHEN and CDR2 SYDVKM. This CDR3 is 15 amino acids long. CDR3 in DNA: TGTGCCAGCAGTTTAAACAGGGGGCCAGGAGAGACCCAGTACTTC. Translated, it gives CASSLNRGPGETQYF.

This clone appeared a few times. This rearrangement joins TRBV19 to TRBJ1-1; possibly TRBD1 for D (6 bases). With 4 bases removed from V and 0 bases from J, the gap between germline ends came to 9 bases. Germline CDR1 and CDR2: LNHDA and SQIVND (reference sequence). The length of the CDR3 is 14 residues. For the CDR3, the DNA is TGTGCCAGTAGTAGACAGGTTCTGAACACTGAAGCTTTCTTT. Its translation is CASSRQVLNTEAFF.

This chain joins TRBV11-2 and TRBJ2-3; D gene uncertain. Trimming removed 0 bases at V and 1 base at J, with 11 bases between. The CDR3 consists of 16 residues. Per the germline V gene, CDR1 is SGHAT and CDR2 is FQNNGV. CDR3: CASSLDPRLRTDTQYF. Written as DNA, the CDR3 is TGTGCCAGCAGCTTAGATCCGAGGCTCCGCACAGATACGCAGTATTTT. The variable domain in full, with the rest retrieved from reference TRBV11-2 and TRBJ2-3, is EAGVAQSPRYKIIEKRQSVAFWCNPISGHATLYWYQQILGQGPKLLIQFQNNGVVDDSQLPKDRFSAERLKGVDSTLKIQPAKLEDSAVYLCASSLDPRLRTDTQYFGPGTRLTVL.

The chain recombines TRBV28 with TRBJ2-3, with 8 bases lining up with TRBD2. Germline-derived CDR1 and CDR2 are MDHEN and SYDVKM. With V trimmed by 5 bases and J by 13 bases, 17 bases remained unmatched. The CDR3 contains 15 residues. The CDR3 DNA reads TGTGCCAGCAGTCCCCTAACCCCCGGGACTAGGTTAGAGTATTTT. Its translation: CASSPLTPGTRLEYF. Full variable domain (outside the CDR3, taken from reference TRBV28 and TRBJ2-3): DVKVTQSSRYLVKRTGEKVFLECVQDMDHENMFWYRQDPGLGLRLIYFSYDVKMKEKGDIPEGYSVSREKKERFSLILESASTNQTSMYLCASSPLTPGTRLEYFGPGTRLTVL.

The chain employs TRBV2 and TRBJ2-3, with D possibly TRBD2 on 5 matching bases. The CDR3 loop spans 14 amino acids. Between the trimmed V and J ends, which lost 4 bases and 3 bases, there was a span of 11 bases. The germline V gene has CDR1 SNHLY and CDR2 FYNNEI. This CDR3 is CASSGPRGTDTQYF. CDR3 nucleotide sequence: TGTGCCAGCAGTGGACCACGGGGTACAGATACGCAGTATTTT. Full variable domain (rest looked up from reference TRBV2 and TRBJ2-3): EPEVTQTPSHQVTQMGQEVILRCVPISNHLYFYWYRQILGQKVEFLVSFYNNEISEKSEIFDDQFSVERPDGSNFTLKIRSTKLEDSAMYFCASSGPRGTDTQYFGPGTRLTVL.

The chain has TRBV6-6 and TRBJ2-7; D perhaps matches TRBD2 (7 bases). This CDR3 contains 16 residues. With 5 bases removed from V and 0 bases from J, the gap between germline ends came to 17 bases. In germline, CDR1 is MNHNY, CDR2 SVGAGI (reference sequence). The CDR3 reads CASSRLSGTSSYEQYF. The CDR3 bases are TGTGCCAGCAGTAGATTAAGCGGGACAAGCTCCTACGAGCAGTACTTC.